This T cell receptor beta chain was identified in a study of T cells in Graves' hyperthyroidism and ophthalmopathy. Study-level information: Peripheral blood was acquired at first diagnosis, ahead of any therapy whatsoever. Study conclusions and caveats: Ophthalmopathy and stable hyperthyroidism were separated by a 13 V-J model.

Germline loops: CDR1 SGHRS, CDR2 YFSETQ. CDR3 length equals 12 residues. Trimming left V 7 bases short and J 5 bases short, with 12 bases between. When ophthalmopathy did not progress within 18 months, Graves' hyperthyroidism was considered stable. From RNA transcripts, TCR beta CDR3 regions were amplified. First-round RT-PCR with HTBI primers amplified the TCR CDR3 region. TCRdb passed the multiplex PCR reads through MiXCR, listing each CDR3 protein once. The data hold about 710,000 distinct CDR3 sequences, with 16% observed a single time. Worth noting for this clonotype: Its antigen is undetermined.

Input material: blood. The V and J genes are TRBV5-1 and TRBJ2-5; D could derive from TRBD1 or TRBD2 (5 bases each). This TCR came from a man aged 18 to 29 with Graves' hyperthyroidism. Here the CDR3 DNA reads TGCGCCAGCCGACGGGGCTTCGAGACCCAGTACTTC. Amino acid sequence: CASRRGFETQYF.